Listed below are T cell receptor beta chains from one sample, sequenced in a study of T-cell reconstitution after alpha-beta-depleted transplantation in children. MiXCR was run by TCRdb on the PCR reads, yielding one entry per CDR3 protein. Of hundreds of thousands of distinct CDR3 sequences listed, approximately 12% were seen once; the top ten hold around 6%. This specimen was PBMCs from the stem cell graft donor, taken from the stem cell graft. The receptors were gathered from a human donor who donated a stem cell graft to a child with combined immunodeficiency. CDR3s include the opening cysteine and the closing phenylalanine or tryptophan. The D gene is left open where the match is weak. Clone size appears in some rows only: once, few, many, or a class for an expanded clone.

d_gene: TRBD1; abundance: .; j_gene: TRBJ1-4; v_gene: TRBV12-3/TRBV12-4; CDR3nt: TGTGCCAGCAGTACAAGACAGGGTAATGAAAAACTGTTTTTT; CDR3aa: CASSTRQGNEKLFF
d_gene: .; abundance: few; j_gene: TRBJ2-7; v_gene: TRBV29-1; CDR3nt: TGCAGCGTTGAGTCCGGCTACGAGCAGTACTTC; CDR3aa: CSVESGYEQYF
d_gene: TRBD1; abundance: many; j_gene: TRBJ2-1; v_gene: TRBV5-1; CDR3nt: TGCGCCAGCAGGTTTACAGGGGAAGGAGAGCAGTTCTTC; CDR3aa: CASRFTGEGEQFF
d_gene: TRBD2; abundance: .; j_gene: TRBJ2-3; v_gene: TRBV6-2/TRBV6-3; CDR3nt: TGTGCCAGCAGTTTCGATTCCCGGACTAGCGGGAGACTAGTCACAGATACGCAGTATTTT; CDR3aa: CASSFDSRTSGRLVTDTQYF
d_gene: .; abundance: few; j_gene: TRBJ2-3; v_gene: TRBV7-2; CDR3nt: TGTGCCAGCAGCCCCGGATGGGCTAGCACAGATACGCAGTATTTT; CDR3aa: CASSPGWASTDTQYF
d_gene: .; abundance: many; j_gene: TRBJ2-7; v_gene: TRBV7-2; CDR3nt: TGTGCCAGCAGCTTAGCGGGGGAAATGCTCTACGAGCAGTACTTC; CDR3aa: CASSLAGEMLYEQYF
d_gene: .; abundance: few; j_gene: TRBJ2-3; v_gene: TRBV6-1; CDR3nt: TGTGCCAGCAGCCCCGGACCCTCGGGCACAGATACGCAGTATTTT; CDR3aa: CASSPGPSGTDTQYF
d_gene: .; abundance: few; j_gene: TRBJ1-1; v_gene: TRBV12-3/TRBV12-4; CDR3nt: TGTGCCAGCAGTTTGGAAGAGGGGATGAACACTGAAGCTTTCTTT; CDR3aa: CASSLEEGMNTEAFF
d_gene: TRBD1; abundance: .; j_gene: TRBJ2-7; v_gene: TRBV5-6; CDR3nt: TGTGCCAGCAGACCCGGACAGGGCTACTCCTACGAGCAGTACTTC; CDR3aa: CASRPGQGYSYEQYF
d_gene: TRBD2; abundance: few; j_gene: TRBJ2-1; v_gene: TRBV10-3; CDR3nt: TGTGCCATCAGTGAGTCTCGCGGGGGGGTAAATGAGCAGTTCTTC; CDR3aa: CAISESRGGVNEQFF
d_gene: .; abundance: few; j_gene: TRBJ1-4; v_gene: TRBV3-1; CDR3nt: TGTGCCAGCAGCCAAGTTGCGGAGGGCGGAGGTGAAAAACTGTTTTTT; CDR3aa: CASSQVAEGGGEKLFF
d_gene: .; abundance: .; j_gene: TRBJ2-1; v_gene: TRBV7-8; CDR3nt: TGTGCCAGCAGCTTAGTTGGGGGGGCAGGGGCCGTGAATGAGCAGTTCTTC; CDR3aa: CASSLVGGAGAVNEQFF
d_gene: .; abundance: .; j_gene: TRBJ2-1; v_gene: TRBV12-3/TRBV12-4; CDR3nt: TGTGCCAGCAGTCCCCCAGGCGGTTTCAATGAGCAGTTCTTC; CDR3aa: CASSPPGGFNEQFF
d_gene: .; abundance: many; j_gene: TRBJ2-3; v_gene: TRBV7-8; CDR3nt: TGTGCCAGCAGCCCCAGGGATGTCACCGTAGATACGCAGTATTTT; CDR3aa: CASSPRDVTVDTQYF
d_gene: .; abundance: .; j_gene: TRBJ2-1; v_gene: TRBV29-1; CDR3nt: TGCAGCTTCATGCCCCTATCCTACAATGAGCAGTTCTTC; CDR3aa: CSFMPLSYNEQFF
d_gene: .; abundance: few; j_gene: TRBJ1-2; v_gene: TRBV2; CDR3nt: TGTGCCAGCAGTTACGGGACGGCGAATGGCTACACCTTC; CDR3aa: CASSYGTANGYTF
d_gene: TRBD2; abundance: many; j_gene: TRBJ2-3; v_gene: TRBV12-3/TRBV12-4; CDR3nt: TGTGCCAGCAGTTTAGGACTAGCGGGGGTCACAGATACGCAGTATTTT; CDR3aa: CASSLGLAGVTDTQYF
d_gene: TRBD1; abundance: few; j_gene: TRBJ2-4; v_gene: TRBV20-1; CDR3nt: TGCAGTGCTTGGGACAGGCTCGGCATTCAGTACTTC; CDR3aa: CSAWDRLGIQYF
d_gene: TRBD1; abundance: .; j_gene: TRBJ1-6; v_gene: TRBV6-1; CDR3nt: TGTGCCAGCACAAAGCCCACCGGGACAGGGGATTCACCCCTCCACTTT; CDR3aa: CASTKPTGTGDSPLHF
d_gene: .; abundance: few; j_gene: TRBJ2-5; v_gene: TRBV12-3/TRBV12-4; CDR3nt: TGTGCCAGCACTCATCAGGGCGAGCGGTACCAAGAGACCCAGTACTTC; CDR3aa: CASTHQGERYQETQYF
d_gene: TRBD2; abundance: few; j_gene: TRBJ2-1; v_gene: TRBV29-1; CDR3nt: TGCAGCGTGGGTGGGGATCCCGGGAGGGAGTTCTTC; CDR3aa: CSVGGDPGREFF
d_gene: TRBD1; abundance: many; j_gene: TRBJ2-1; v_gene: TRBV6-5; CDR3nt: TGTGCCAGCAGTCATTTTTGGGGACAGGGACGCAATGAGCAGTTCTTC; CDR3aa: CASSHFWGQGRNEQFF
d_gene: TRBD1; abundance: .; j_gene: TRBJ2-7; v_gene: TRBV7-9; CDR3nt: TGTGCCAGCAGCCCACCCCGGGACAGGCTCTACGAGCAGTACTTC; CDR3aa: CASSPPRDRLYEQYF
d_gene: .; abundance: .; j_gene: TRBJ1-5; v_gene: TRBV27; CDR3nt: TGTGCCAGCAGCTCCTTGGGCAATAGCAATCAGCCCCAGCATTTT; CDR3aa: CASSSLGNSNQPQHF
d_gene: .; abundance: few; j_gene: TRBJ2-7; v_gene: TRBV12-3/TRBV12-4; CDR3nt: TGTGCCAGCAGCTTCGAGGGGGTTTACGAGCAGTACTTC; CDR3aa: CASSFEGVYEQYF
d_gene: .; abundance: few; j_gene: TRBJ1-5; v_gene: TRBV28; CDR3nt: TGTGCCAGCAGTTTAAGGTTAGGGAGCAATCAGCCCCAGCATTTT; CDR3aa: CASSLRLGSNQPQHF
d_gene: .; abundance: few; j_gene: TRBJ2-5; v_gene: TRBV10-3; CDR3nt: TGTGCCATCAGCGTGACAGGAAAGGAGACCCAGTACTTC; CDR3aa: CAISVTGKETQYF
d_gene: .; abundance: many; j_gene: TRBJ2-2; v_gene: TRBV9; CDR3nt: TGTGCCAGCAGCGTAGGAGGGGGGGAGCTGTTTTTT; CDR3aa: CASSVGGGELFF
d_gene: TRBD1; abundance: few; j_gene: TRBJ1-1; v_gene: TRBV4-3; CDR3nt: TGCGCCAGCTATACGCGGCAGGGGGACCCTGAAGCTTTCTTT; CDR3aa: CASYTRQGDPEAFF
d_gene: .; abundance: few; j_gene: TRBJ2-1; v_gene: TRBV20-1; CDR3nt: TGCAGTGCTAGAGTGGACGCCTCCGCCAATGAGCAGTTCTTC; CDR3aa: CSARVDASANEQFF
d_gene: .; abundance: few; j_gene: TRBJ2-7; v_gene: TRBV9; CDR3nt: TGTGCCAGCAGCGTAGGAAGAGTCACCCACTACGAGCAGTACTTC; CDR3aa: CASSVGRVTHYEQYF
d_gene: .; abundance: once; j_gene: TRBJ2-3; v_gene: TRBV7-2; CDR3nt: TGTGCCAGCAGCTTAGCGACAGCTTTCACAGATACGCAGTATTTT; CDR3aa: CASSLATAFTDTQYF
d_gene: TRBD1; abundance: few; j_gene: TRBJ2-5; v_gene: TRBV7-7; CDR3nt: TGTGCCAGCAGTGATCAGGGGGCGAGGGTAGAGACCCAGTACTTC; CDR3aa: CASSDQGARVETQYF
d_gene: .; abundance: many; j_gene: TRBJ2-1; v_gene: TRBV4-3; CDR3nt: TGCGCCAGCAGCCCTTCTGGTGGGGATGAGCAGTTCTTC; CDR3aa: CASSPSGGDEQFF
d_gene: .; abundance: .; j_gene: TRBJ2-3; v_gene: TRBV4-3; CDR3nt: TGCGCCAGCAGGGGGGGCCCAGATACGCAGTATTTT; CDR3aa: CASRGGPDTQYF
d_gene: TRBD2; abundance: many; j_gene: TRBJ2-1; v_gene: TRBV5-1; CDR3nt: TGCGCCAGCAGCTTGGCCCTAGCGGGGGGGCCCTACAATGAGCAGTTCTTC; CDR3aa: CASSLALAGGPYNEQFF
d_gene: TRBD1; abundance: few; j_gene: TRBJ2-6; v_gene: TRBV10-3; CDR3nt: TGTGCCATCAGTGACCCACAGGGGTTGGGTGTGGGGGCCAACGTCCTGACTTTC; CDR3aa: CAISDPQGLGVGANVLTF
d_gene: TRBD2; abundance: few; j_gene: TRBJ2-1; v_gene: TRBV12-3/TRBV12-4; CDR3nt: TGTGCCAGCAGTTGGGTAGCGGGAGGCAAGAATGAGCAGTTCTTC; CDR3aa: CASSWVAGGKNEQFF
d_gene: TRBD1; abundance: few; j_gene: TRBJ1-4; v_gene: TRBV29-1; CDR3nt: TGCAGCGTCACGGACAGGTCGGACGAAAAACTGTTTTTT; CDR3aa: CSVTDRSDEKLFF
d_gene: TRBD2; abundance: few; j_gene: TRBJ2-7; v_gene: TRBV12-3/TRBV12-4; CDR3nt: TGTGCCAGCACGATGCTAGCGGGGGGCCTGGGGCAGTACTTC; CDR3aa: CASTMLAGGLGQYF
d_gene: .; abundance: many; j_gene: TRBJ1-2; v_gene: TRBV5-1; CDR3nt: TGCGCCAGCAGCTTGTACGGGTCGGGCTATGGCTACACCTTC; CDR3aa: CASSLYGSGYGYTF
d_gene: .; abundance: many; j_gene: TRBJ2-2; v_gene: TRBV5-1; CDR3nt: TGCGCCAGCAGCTTGCGCCAGAACACCGGGGAGCTGTTTTTT; CDR3aa: CASSLRQNTGELFF
d_gene: TRBD2; abundance: many; j_gene: TRBJ2-2; v_gene: TRBV30; CDR3nt: TGTGCCTGGAGCCTCGGACTAGCGGGGGCCGTCGGGGAGCTGTTTTTT; CDR3aa: CAWSLGLAGAVGELFF
d_gene: .; abundance: few; j_gene: TRBJ2-7; v_gene: TRBV20-1; CDR3nt: TGCAGTGCTCATCCCGGGGGTGTCTCCTACGAGCAGTACTTC; CDR3aa: CSAHPGGVSYEQYF
d_gene: .; abundance: few; j_gene: TRBJ1-6; v_gene: TRBV18; CDR3nt: TGTGCCAGCTCACCAGATCAAGGAAATTCACCCCTCCACTTT; CDR3aa: CASSPDQGNSPLHF
d_gene: .; abundance: few; j_gene: TRBJ1-3; v_gene: TRBV5-8; CDR3nt: TGTGCCAGCAGTTATGGTTGGGACGGTGGAAACACCATATATTTT; CDR3aa: CASSYGWDGGNTIYF
d_gene: TRBD2; abundance: few; j_gene: TRBJ2-7; v_gene: TRBV9; CDR3nt: TGTGCCAGCAGCGCACCGGGACTAGCGGCCGCGAGCTCCTACGAGCAGTACTTC; CDR3aa: CASSAPGLAAASSYEQYF
d_gene: .; abundance: .; j_gene: TRBJ1-1; v_gene: TRBV20-1; CDR3nt: TGCAGTGCTAGGGGCCAGGCACAGTCGAACACTGAAGCTTTCTTT; CDR3aa: CSARGQAQSNTEAFF
d_gene: TRBD2; abundance: .; j_gene: TRBJ2-1; v_gene: TRBV24-1; CDR3nt: TGTGCCACCAGTGATTTGTATTCGGGGGGAACTAGCGGGAAGAATGAGCAGTTCTTC; CDR3aa: CATSDLYSGGTSGKNEQFF
d_gene: .; abundance: .; j_gene: TRBJ2-1; v_gene: TRBV20-1; CDR3nt: TGCAGTGCTAGGTCTGCGAGCTCCTACAATGAGCAGTTCTTC; CDR3aa: CSARSASSYNEQFF
d_gene: .; abundance: .; j_gene: TRBJ2-5; v_gene: TRBV20-1; CDR3nt: TGCAGTGCTAGAGGCCAAGGCCCCCACAGAGAGACCCAGTACTTC; CDR3aa: CSARGQGPHRETQYF
d_gene: .; abundance: .; j_gene: TRBJ1-1; v_gene: TRBV4-3; CDR3nt: TGCGCCAGCAGCCCCCGCAGAGGGGGGAAAGCTTTCTTT; CDR3aa: CASSPRRGGKAFF
d_gene: TRBD2; abundance: .; j_gene: TRBJ2-1; v_gene: TRBV6-1; CDR3nt: TGTGCCAGCAGTCAAGGGACTAGCGGGAGAGCTAACTACAATGAGCAGTTCTTC; CDR3aa: CASSQGTSGRANYNEQFF
d_gene: .; abundance: .; j_gene: TRBJ2-5; v_gene: TRBV28; CDR3nt: TGTGCCAGCAGTTACCTCTTGACAGGATTGCTTTGGGAGACCCAGTACTTC; CDR3aa: CASSYLLTGLLWETQYF
d_gene: TRBD1; abundance: .; j_gene: TRBJ2-7; v_gene: TRBV27; CDR3nt: TGTGCCAGCAGTCTGGTAGGGACAGGGGGCCTATTGGTCGAGCAGTACTTC; CDR3aa: CASSLVGTGGLLVEQYF
d_gene: TRBD2; abundance: many; j_gene: TRBJ2-2; v_gene: TRBV20-1; CDR3nt: TGCAGTGCTAGAGGCCTAGCGGGGGGAACCGGGGAGCTGTTTTTT; CDR3aa: CSARGLAGGTGELFF
d_gene: TRBD1; abundance: few; j_gene: TRBJ2-1; v_gene: TRBV25-1; CDR3nt: TGTGCCAGCGTCGGGGGACAGGCTTTAGCTAATGAGCAGTTCTTC; CDR3aa: CASVGGQALANEQFF
d_gene: TRBD1; abundance: .; j_gene: TRBJ1-6; v_gene: TRBV5-1; CDR3nt: TGCGCCAGCAGCTGGGGACAGGGAGGAAATTCACCCCTCCACTTT; CDR3aa: CASSWGQGGNSPLHF
d_gene: .; abundance: .; j_gene: TRBJ2-1; v_gene: TRBV11-3; CDR3nt: TGTGCCAGCATTGGGGGAGGTGGACAGGCGACTTACAATGAGCAGTTCTTC; CDR3aa: CASIGGGGQATYNEQFF